These T cell receptor beta chains were read from a single sample in a study of long-term antiretroviral therapy in people with HIV. TCRdb keeps only in-frame clones here, not all; method: immunoSEQ multiplex PCR. The sample lists some 21,000 clones, about four fifths occurring once. The sample was unsorted PBMCs, taken 0.1 years before starting antiretroviral therapy. The source is a man aged 35-49 years with HIV. CDR3s include the opening cysteine and the closing phenylalanine or tryptophan. D genes are given only for firm matches. The listing skips clone size in some rows; elsewhere it reads once, few, many or a size class.

clone size: NA
CDR3 length: 13
J gene: TRBJ2-7
V gene: TRBV28
D gene: TRBD2
CDR3 protein: CASRPGTSDEQYF
CDR3 DNA: TGTGCCAGCAGACCCGGGACTAGCGACGAGCAGTACTTC

clone size: NA
CDR3 length: 15
J gene: TRBJ1-5
V gene: TRBV6-5
D gene: TRBD1
CDR3 protein: CASSADRVSNQPQHF
CDR3 DNA: TGTGCCAGCAGCGCAGACAGGGTAAGCAATCAGCCCCAGCATTTT

clone size: NA
CDR3 length: 12
J gene: TRBJ2-5
V gene: TRBV10-3
D gene: NA
CDR3 protein: CAISESGGTQYF
CDR3 DNA: TGTGCCATCAGTGAGTCGGGTGGGACCCAGTACTTC

clone size: few
CDR3 length: 13
J gene: TRBJ1-3
V gene: TRBV5-6
D gene: NA
CDR3 protein: CASGRGTGNTIYF
CDR3 DNA: TGTGCCAGCGGTAGGGGAACTGGAAACACCATATATTTT

clone size: NA
CDR3 length: 13
J gene: TRBJ2-2
V gene: TRBV6-6
D gene: TRBD1
CDR3 protein: CASRGTGSGELFF
CDR3 DNA: TGTGCCAGCAGGGGGACAGGAAGTGGGGAGCTGTTTTTT

clone size: NA
CDR3 length: 15
J gene: TRBJ2-2
V gene: TRBV6-5
D gene: TRBD2
CDR3 protein: CASSPGLAATGELFF
CDR3 DNA: TGTGCCAGCAGTCCCGGACTAGCGGCCACCGGGGAGCTGTTTTTT

clone size: NA
CDR3 length: 18
J gene: TRBJ2-3
V gene: TRBV9
D gene: TRBD2
CDR3 protein: CASSVGASGRFYTDTQYF
CDR3 DNA: TGTGCCAGCAGCGTAGGGGCTAGCGGGAGGTTTTACACAGATACGCAGTATTTT

clone size: NA
CDR3 length: 18
J gene: TRBJ2-3
V gene: TRBV9
D gene: NA
CDR3 protein: CASSVDSKEVASTDTQYF
CDR3 DNA: TGTGCCAGCAGCGTAGATTCGAAGGAGGTAGCTAGCACAGATACGCAGTATTTT

clone size: NA
CDR3 length: 17
J gene: TRBJ2-1
V gene: TRBV5-4
D gene: TRBD2
CDR3 protein: CASSPGLAASRGNEQFF
CDR3 DNA: TGTGCCAGCAGCCCCGGACTAGCGGCATCAAGGGGAAATGAGCAGTTCTTC

clone size: few
CDR3 length: 15
J gene: TRBJ1-1
V gene: TRBV18
D gene: NA
CDR3 protein: CASSRDGRLNTEAFF
CDR3 DNA: TGTGCCAGCTCCCGGGACGGGAGATTGAACACTGAAGCTTTCTTT

clone size: once
CDR3 length: 14
J gene: TRBJ2-5
V gene: TRBV5-4
D gene: TRBD1
CDR3 protein: CASSSGGTGGTQYF
CDR3 DNA: TGTGCCAGCAGCTCCGGAGGGACAGGGGGCACCCAGTACTTC

clone size: NA
CDR3 length: 14
J gene: TRBJ1-6
V gene: TRBV5-1
D gene: NA
CDR3 protein: CASSADGGNSPLHF
CDR3 DNA: TGCGCCAGCAGCGCTGACGGGGGGAATTCACCCCTCCACTTT

clone size: NA
CDR3 length: 14
J gene: TRBJ2-7
V gene: TRBV5-4
D gene: NA
CDR3 protein: CASSLESSAHEQYF
CDR3 DNA: TGTGCCAGCAGCTTGGAATCTAGCGCCCACGAGCAGTACTTC

clone size: few
CDR3 length: 12
J gene: TRBJ2-7
V gene: TRBV15
D gene: NA
CDR3 protein: CATSRDWSKQYF
CDR3 DNA: TGTGCCACCAGCAGAGATTGGTCCAAGCAGTACTTC

clone size: NA
CDR3 length: 15
J gene: TRBJ2-1
V gene: TRBV5-6
D gene: TRBD1
CDR3 protein: CASSLRGQGMLVQFF
CDR3 DNA: TGTGCCAGCAGCTTGCGAGGACAGGGTATGTTAGTGCAGTTCTTC

clone size: NA
CDR3 length: 13
J gene: TRBJ2-7
V gene: TRBV10-3
D gene: NA
CDR3 protein: CAISETTDYEQYF
CDR3 DNA: TGTGCCATCAGTGAGACAACAGACTACGAGCAGTACTTC

clone size: few
CDR3 length: 11
J gene: TRBJ2-7
V gene: TRBV7-4
D gene: NA
CDR3 protein: CNTWPRHEQYF
CDR3 DNA: TGTAATACTTGGCCCCGCCACGAGCAGTACTTC

clone size: NA
CDR3 length: 14
J gene: TRBJ1-3
V gene: TRBV27
D gene: NA
CDR3 protein: CASSPEISGNTIYF
CDR3 DNA: TGTGCCAGCAGCCCGGAAATCTCTGGAAACACCATATATTTT

clone size: NA
CDR3 length: 14
J gene: TRBJ2-3
V gene: TRBV7-2
D gene: TRBD2
CDR3 protein: CASSSTSGRNTQYF
CDR3 DNA: TGTGCCAGCAGCTCCACTAGCGGGAGAAATACGCAGTATTTT

clone size: NA
CDR3 length: 15
J gene: TRBJ2-7
V gene: TRBV6-6
D gene: TRBD2
CDR3 protein: CASSPLAGKGYEQYF
CDR3 DNA: TGTGCCAGCAGCCCCCTAGCGGGTAAAGGCTACGAGCAGTACTTC

clone size: NA
CDR3 length: 16
J gene: TRBJ1-5
V gene: TRBV4-1
D gene: NA
CDR3 protein: CASSLIPGHSNQPQHF
CDR3 DNA: TGCGCCAGCAGCCTAATCCCAGGGCATAGCAATCAGCCCCAGCATTTT

clone size: once
CDR3 length: 13
J gene: TRBJ2-1
V gene: TRBV6-5
D gene: NA
CDR3 protein: CASSPQRGRGQFF
CDR3 DNA: TGTGCCAGCAGTCCGCAACGGGGCCGTGGGCAGTTCTTC

clone size: NA
CDR3 length: 16
J gene: TRBJ1-5
V gene: TRBV5-5
D gene: TRBD1
CDR3 protein: CASSAGIQGARQPQHF
CDR3 DNA: TGTGCCAGCAGCGCAGGGATACAGGGGGCCCGTCAGCCCCAGCATTTT

clone size: NA
CDR3 length: 14
J gene: TRBJ1-3
V gene: TRBV18
D gene: NA
CDR3 protein: CASSPAQSGNTIYF
CDR3 DNA: TGTGCCAGCTCACCAGCCCAATCTGGAAACACCATATATTTT

clone size: NA
CDR3 length: 14
J gene: TRBJ2-3
V gene: TRBV6-1
D gene: NA
CDR3 protein: CASSGGSHTDTQYF
CDR3 DNA: TGTGCCAGCAGTGGGGGGTCACACACAGATACGCAGTATTTT

clone size: NA
CDR3 length: 16
J gene: TRBJ2-1
V gene: TRBV11-2
D gene: NA
CDR3 protein: CASSLNLVGLYNEQFF
CDR3 DNA: TGTGCCAGCAGCTTAAATCTAGTGGGCTTATACAATGAGCAGTTCTTC

clone size: NA
CDR3 length: 11
J gene: TRBJ2-7
V gene: TRBV5-4
D gene: NA
CDR3 protein: CASSLGGEQYF
CDR3 DNA: TGTGCCAGCAGCTTGGGGGGGGAGCAGTACTTC

clone size: NA
CDR3 length: 15
J gene: TRBJ2-5
V gene: TRBV7-9
D gene: TRBD2
CDR3 protein: CASSYSGGYQETQYF
CDR3 DNA: TGTGCCAGCAGTTATAGCGGGGGGTACCAAGAGACCCAGTACTTC

clone size: once
CDR3 length: 15
J gene: TRBJ1-4
V gene: TRBV5-6
D gene: NA
CDR3 protein: CASSLGTATNEKLFF
CDR3 DNA: TGTGCCAGCAGCTTGGGGACAGCAACTAATGAAAAACTGTTTTTT

clone size: NA
CDR3 length: 13
J gene: TRBJ2-7
V gene: TRBV6-5
D gene: NA
CDR3 protein: CASRLRDSYEQYF
CDR3 DNA: TGTGCCAGCAGACTACGGGACTCCTACGAGCAGTACTTC

clone size: NA
CDR3 length: 12
J gene: TRBJ2-1
V gene: TRBV30
D gene: TRBD2
CDR3 protein: CAFLRGGDEQFF
CDR3 DNA: TGTGCCTTCCTGAGGGGAGGGGATGAGCAGTTCTTC

clone size: NA
CDR3 length: 15
J gene: TRBJ2-3
V gene: TRBV18
D gene: NA
CDR3 protein: CASSPRQEWGDTQYF
CDR3 DNA: TGTGCCAGCTCACCCCGACAGGAATGGGGGGATACGCAGTATTTT

clone size: NA
CDR3 length: 15
J gene: TRBJ2-7
V gene: TRBV15
D gene: TRBD1
CDR3 protein: CATSKDRGFLDEQYF
CDR3 DNA: TGTGCCACCAGCAAGGACAGGGGCTTCCTTGACGAGCAGTACTTC

clone size: NA
CDR3 length: 14
J gene: TRBJ1-3
V gene: TRBV6-6
D gene: NA
CDR3 protein: CASILQPSGNTIYF
CDR3 DNA: TGTGCCAGCATACTACAGCCTTCTGGAAACACCATATATTTT

clone size: NA
CDR3 length: 14
J gene: TRBJ2-7
V gene: TRBV18
D gene: NA
CDR3 protein: CASSPPGSSYEQYF
CDR3 DNA: TGTGCCAGCTCACCACCCGGGAGCTCCTACGAGCAGTACTTC

clone size: NA
CDR3 length: 15
J gene: TRBJ2-2
V gene: TRBV6-5
D gene: NA
CDR3 protein: CASSYEGLNTGELFF
CDR3 DNA: TGTGCCAGCAGTTACGAGGGGTTGAACACCGGGGAGCTGTTTTTT

clone size: NA
CDR3 length: 16
J gene: TRBJ2-5
V gene: TRBV27
D gene: TRBD2
CDR3 protein: CASSGTSGGPQETQYF
CDR3 DNA: TGTGCCAGCAGCGGGACTAGCGGGGGTCCACAAGAGACCCAGTACTTC

clone size: NA
CDR3 length: 14
J gene: TRBJ2-2
V gene: TRBV4-2
D gene: NA
CDR3 protein: CASSQGGDSGELFF
CDR3 DNA: TGTGCCAGCAGCCAAGGGGGGGACAGCGGGGAGCTGTTTTTT

clone size: NA
CDR3 length: 16
J gene: TRBJ2-6
V gene: TRBV11-2
D gene: NA
CDR3 protein: CASSLGRDFGANVLTF
CDR3 DNA: TGTGCCAGCAGCTTAGGACGGGACTTTGGGGCCAACGTCCTGACTTTC

clone size: NA
CDR3 length: 15
J gene: TRBJ2-5
V gene: TRBV18
D gene: NA
CDR3 protein: CASSPPRGAHETQYF
CDR3 DNA: TGTGCCAGCTCACCACCGAGGGGGGCCCATGAGACCCAGTACTTC

clone size: NA
CDR3 length: 15
J gene: TRBJ1-6
V gene: TRBV2
D gene: NA
CDR3 protein: CASSAPRGLGSPLHF
CDR3 DNA: TGTGCCAGCAGTGCCCCGCGAGGACTGGGGTCACCCCTCCACTTT

clone size: NA
CDR3 length: 13
J gene: TRBJ1-1
V gene: TRBV28
D gene: NA
CDR3 protein: CASSYRGGPEAFF
CDR3 DNA: TGTGCCAGCAGTTATCGGGGGGGCCCTGAAGCTTTCTTT

clone size: NA
CDR3 length: 13
J gene: TRBJ1-5
V gene: TRBV28
D gene: NA
CDR3 protein: CASAGYSNQPQHF
CDR3 DNA: TGTGCCAGCGCAGGGTATAGCAATCAGCCCCAGCATTTT

clone size: NA
CDR3 length: 15
J gene: TRBJ2-2
V gene: TRBV5-1
D gene: NA
CDR3 protein: CASSPQAGFTGELFF
CDR3 DNA: TGCGCCAGCAGTCCTCAGGCGGGCTTCACCGGGGAGCTGTTTTTT

clone size: NA
CDR3 length: 13
J gene: TRBJ2-1
V gene: TRBV18
D gene: TRBD2
CDR3 protein: CASSTTSDNEQFF
CDR3 DNA: TGTGCCAGCTCAACTACTAGCGACAATGAGCAGTTCTTC

clone size: NA
CDR3 length: 17
J gene: TRBJ2-1
V gene: TRBV7-9
D gene: TRBD2
CDR3 protein: CASSLAGASGVYNEQFF
CDR3 DNA: TGTGCCAGCAGCTTAGCTGGGGCTAGCGGAGTGTACAATGAGCAGTTCTTC

clone size: NA
CDR3 length: 16
J gene: TRBJ2-6
V gene: TRBV9
D gene: NA
CDR3 protein: CASSAGWSSGANVLTF
CDR3 DNA: TGTGCCAGCAGCGCAGGATGGAGCTCTGGGGCCAACGTCCTGACTTTC